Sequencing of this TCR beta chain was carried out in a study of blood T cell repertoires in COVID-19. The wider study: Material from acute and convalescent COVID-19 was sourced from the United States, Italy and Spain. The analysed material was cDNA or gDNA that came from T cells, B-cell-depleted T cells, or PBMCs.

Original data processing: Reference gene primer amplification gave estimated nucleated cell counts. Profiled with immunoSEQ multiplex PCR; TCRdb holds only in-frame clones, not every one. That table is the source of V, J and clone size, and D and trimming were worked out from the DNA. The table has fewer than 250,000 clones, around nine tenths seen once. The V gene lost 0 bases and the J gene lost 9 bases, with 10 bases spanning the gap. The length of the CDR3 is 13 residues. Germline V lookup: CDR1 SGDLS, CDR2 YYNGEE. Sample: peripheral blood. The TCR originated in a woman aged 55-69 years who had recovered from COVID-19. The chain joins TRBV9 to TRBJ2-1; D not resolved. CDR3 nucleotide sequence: TGTGCCAGCAGCGTAGATCAACTACGTGAGCAGTTCTTC. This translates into CASSVDQLREQFF.